This TCR beta chain was sequenced in a study of T cell responses to AZD1222 COVID-19 vaccine. General study findings and limits: Donor demographics were predominantly white British with a female majority; clonal diversity may be underestimated. Recipients of two AZD1222 doses showed rising Spike-specific TCR breadth and depth. The CD4 TCRs associated with vaccination extended across spike and predominated at 160-218 and 743-854. A reported finding is that nearly half of spike-specific TCRs target unmutated variant regions.

As to this clone: The target antigen is unknown.

Sequenced by immunoSEQ multiplex PCR; TCRdb stores in-frame clones only, minus some. This table has around 100,000 clones, 91% appearing once. V was cut by 3 bases and J by 1 base, with 19 bases left in between. Germline CDR1 and CDR2: SGHDT and YYEEEE. This CDR3 is 17 amino acids long. The chain joins TRBV5-6 to TRBJ1-2; maybe TRBD1 (6 bases). The specimen comprised peripheral blood, sampled on day 0 of AZD1222 vaccination. The clonotype was recovered from an adult in good health. Here the CDR3 DNA reads TGTGCCAGCAGCTCAGATATGACGGGGGGCTTTAACTATGGCTACACCTTC. Amino acid sequence: CASSSDMTGGFNYGYTF.